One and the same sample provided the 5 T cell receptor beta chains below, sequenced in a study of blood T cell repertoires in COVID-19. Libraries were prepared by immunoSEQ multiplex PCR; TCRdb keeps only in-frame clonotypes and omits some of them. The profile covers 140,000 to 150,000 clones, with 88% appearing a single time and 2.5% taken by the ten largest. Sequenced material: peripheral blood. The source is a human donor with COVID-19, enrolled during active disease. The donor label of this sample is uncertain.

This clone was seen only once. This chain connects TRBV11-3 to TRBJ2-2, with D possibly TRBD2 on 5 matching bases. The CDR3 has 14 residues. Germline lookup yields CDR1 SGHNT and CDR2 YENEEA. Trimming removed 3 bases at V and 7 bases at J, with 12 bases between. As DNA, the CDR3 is TGTGCCAGCAGCTTTTCGAGGGAACACGGGGAGCTGTTTTTT. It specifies CASSFSREHGELFF.

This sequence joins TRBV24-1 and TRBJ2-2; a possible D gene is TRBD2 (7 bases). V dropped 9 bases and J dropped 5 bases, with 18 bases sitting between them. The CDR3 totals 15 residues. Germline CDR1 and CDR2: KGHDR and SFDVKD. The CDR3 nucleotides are TGTGCCACCTCCAGGGGAGGGGAGAAAACCGGGGAGCTGTTTTTT. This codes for CATSRGGEKTGELFF.

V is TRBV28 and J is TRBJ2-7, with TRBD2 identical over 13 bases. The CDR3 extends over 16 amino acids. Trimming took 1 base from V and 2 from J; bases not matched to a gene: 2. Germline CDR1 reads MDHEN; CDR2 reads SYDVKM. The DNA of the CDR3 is TGTGCCAGCAGTTTATCGGGACTAGCGGGGACCTACGAGCAGTACTTC. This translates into CASSLSGLAGTYEQYF.

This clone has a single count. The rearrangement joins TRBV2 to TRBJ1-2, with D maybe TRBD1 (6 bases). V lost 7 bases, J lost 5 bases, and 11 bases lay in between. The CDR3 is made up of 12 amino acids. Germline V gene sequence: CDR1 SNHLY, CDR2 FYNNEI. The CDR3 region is CASTDSRYGYTF. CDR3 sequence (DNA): TGTGCCAGCACGGACAGCAGATATGGCTACACCTTC. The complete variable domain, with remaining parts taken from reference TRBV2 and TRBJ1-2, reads EPEVTQTPSHQVTQMGQEVILRCVPISNHLYFYWYRQILGQKVEFLVSFYNNEISEKSEIFDDQFSVERPDGSNFTLKIRSTKLEDSAMYFCASTDSRYGYTFGSGTRLTVV.

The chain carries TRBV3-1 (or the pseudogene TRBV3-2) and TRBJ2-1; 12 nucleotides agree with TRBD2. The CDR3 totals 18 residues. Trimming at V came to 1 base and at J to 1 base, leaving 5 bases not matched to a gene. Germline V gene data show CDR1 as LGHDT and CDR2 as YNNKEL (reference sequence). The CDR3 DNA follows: TGTGCCAGCAGCCAAGCACTAGCGGGGGGTCTATCCTACAATGAGCAGTTCTTC. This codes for CASSQALAGGLSYNEQFF.